This T cell receptor beta chain was sequenced in a study of T cells in Graves' hyperthyroidism and ophthalmopathy. Each diagnosis drew on symptoms, thyroxine, TRAb, thyroid ultrasound and orbital computed tomography findings. Researchers amplified the TCR beta CDR3 regions from RNA transcripts. An initial round of RT-PCR targeting the TCR CDR3 relied on the HTBI primer set. TCRdb independently ran MiXCR on the multiplex PCR reads; one entry per CDR3 protein. The sample comprises around 700,000 distinct CDR3 sequences, around 19% of which are singletons, and approximately 16% rests with the top ten. The CDR3 totals 18 residues. Germline V gives CDR1 MNHNS, CDR2 SASEGT. Trimming removed 7 bases from V and 11 bases from J, with 30 bases in between.

Sequencing was performed on blood. This sequence originates from a woman between 45 and 65 years old with Graves' hyperthyroidism that later progressed to Graves' ophthalmopathy. The chain joins TRBV6-1 to TRBJ1-6; D might be TRBD1 (6 bases). CDR3: CASTSVRDRIGISTPLHF. The CDR3 bases are TGTGCCAGCACCTCCGTTCGTGACAGGATTGGGATTTCAACACCCCTCCACTTT.